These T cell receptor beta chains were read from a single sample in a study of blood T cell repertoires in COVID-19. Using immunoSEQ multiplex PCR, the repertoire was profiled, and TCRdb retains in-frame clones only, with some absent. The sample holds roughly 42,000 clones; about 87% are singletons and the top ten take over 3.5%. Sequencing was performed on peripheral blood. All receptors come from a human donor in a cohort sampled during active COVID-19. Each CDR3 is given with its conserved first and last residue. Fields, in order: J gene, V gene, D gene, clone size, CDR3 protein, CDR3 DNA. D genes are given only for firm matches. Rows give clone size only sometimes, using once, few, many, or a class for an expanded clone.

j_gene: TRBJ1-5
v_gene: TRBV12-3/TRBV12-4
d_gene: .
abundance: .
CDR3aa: CASTKGPGQPQHF
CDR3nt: TGTGCCAGCACCAAAGGCCCCGGGCAGCCCCAGCATTTT

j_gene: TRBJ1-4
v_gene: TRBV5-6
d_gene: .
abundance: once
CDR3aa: CASSLADARGTNEKLFF
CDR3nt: TGTGCCAGCAGCTTGGCCGACGCCAGAGGAACTAATGAAAAACTGTTTTTT

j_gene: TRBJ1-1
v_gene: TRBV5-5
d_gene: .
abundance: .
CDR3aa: CASTRDLNTEAFF
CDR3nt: TGTGCCAGCACCCGAGATCTAAACACTGAAGCTTTCTTT

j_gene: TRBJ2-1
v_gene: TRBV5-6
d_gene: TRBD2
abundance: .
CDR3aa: CASSYGLDIGNEQFF
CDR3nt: TGTGCCAGCAGCTATGGACTAGATATTGGCAATGAGCAGTTCTTC

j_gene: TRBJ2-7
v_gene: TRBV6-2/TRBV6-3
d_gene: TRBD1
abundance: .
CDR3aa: CASSSWDSTVYEQYF
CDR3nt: TGTGCCAGCAGTAGTTGGGACAGTACCGTCTACGAGCAGTACTTC

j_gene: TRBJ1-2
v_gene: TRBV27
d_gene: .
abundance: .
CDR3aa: CASRIPGDSYGYTF
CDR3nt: TGTGCCAGCAGGATCCCAGGGGATTCCTATGGCTACACCTTC

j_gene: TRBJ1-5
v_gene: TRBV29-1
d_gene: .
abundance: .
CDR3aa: CSVAAGGGQPQHF
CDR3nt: TGCAGCGTAGCTGCTGGGGGCGGTCAGCCCCAGCATTTT

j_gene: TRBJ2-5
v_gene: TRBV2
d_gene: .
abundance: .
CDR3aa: CASSGMRVLGETQYF
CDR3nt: TGTGCCAGCAGTGGGATGAGGGTGCTCGGGGAGACCCAGTACTTC

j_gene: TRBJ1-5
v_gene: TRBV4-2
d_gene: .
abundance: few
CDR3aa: CASSQELARGQSNQPQHF
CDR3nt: TGTGCCAGCAGCCAAGAGCTTGCTAGAGGACAGAGCAATCAGCCCCAGCATTTT

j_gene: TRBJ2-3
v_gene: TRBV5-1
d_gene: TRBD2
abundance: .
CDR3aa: CASSLTSGEVGDTQYF
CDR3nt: TGCGCCAGCAGCTTGACTAGCGGGGAGGTGGGAGATACGCAGTATTTT

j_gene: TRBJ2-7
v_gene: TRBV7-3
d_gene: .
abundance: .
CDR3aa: CASSLERWSEQYF
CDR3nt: TGTGCCAGCAGCTTAGAGAGGTGGAGCGAGCAGTACTTC

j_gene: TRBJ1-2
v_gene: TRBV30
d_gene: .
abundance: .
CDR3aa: CAWASSGSVNYGYTF
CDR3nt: TGTGCCTGGGCTTCGTCGGGTTCTGTTAACTATGGCTACACCTTC

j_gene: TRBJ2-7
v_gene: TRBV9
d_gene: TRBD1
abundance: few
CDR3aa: CASSVEGTGAYEQYF
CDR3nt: TGTGCCAGCAGCGTAGAGGGGACAGGGGCCTACGAGCAGTACTTC

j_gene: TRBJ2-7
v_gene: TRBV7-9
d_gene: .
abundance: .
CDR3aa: CASSSGQSNYYEQYF
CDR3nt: TGTGCCAGCAGCTCGGGACAATCGAACTACTACGAGCAGTACTTC

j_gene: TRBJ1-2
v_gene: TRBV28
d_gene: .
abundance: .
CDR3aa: CASSPDYGYTF
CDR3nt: TGTGCCAGCAGTCCGGACTATGGCTACACCTTC

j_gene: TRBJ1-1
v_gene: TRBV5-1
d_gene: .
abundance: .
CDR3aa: CASSQETGYTEAFF
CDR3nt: TGCGCCAGCAGCCAGGAGACAGGTTACACTGAAGCTTTCTTT

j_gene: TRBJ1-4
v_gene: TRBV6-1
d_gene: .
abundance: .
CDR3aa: CASSEYGAREGEKLFF
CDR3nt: TGTGCCAGCAGTGAATATGGAGCCAGGGAGGGGGAAAAACTGTTTTTT

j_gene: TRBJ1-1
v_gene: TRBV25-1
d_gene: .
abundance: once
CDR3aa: CASSELTGTTEAFF
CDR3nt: TGTGCCAGCAGTGAATTGACAGGCACCACTGAAGCTTTCTTT

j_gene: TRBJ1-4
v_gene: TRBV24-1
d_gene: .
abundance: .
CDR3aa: CATSDVRGENEKLFF
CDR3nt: TGTGCCACCAGTGATGTCCGGGGGGAGAATGAAAAACTGTTTTTT

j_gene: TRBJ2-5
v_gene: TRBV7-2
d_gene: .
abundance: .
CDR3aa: CASSLARRETQYF
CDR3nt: TGTGCCAGCAGCTTAGCGCGCAGGGAGACCCAGTACTTC

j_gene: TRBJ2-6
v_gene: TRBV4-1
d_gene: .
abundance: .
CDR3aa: CASSQVVRVAGANVLTF
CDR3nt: TGCGCCAGCAGCCAAGTTGTCCGGGTAGCTGGGGCCAACGTCCTGACTTTC

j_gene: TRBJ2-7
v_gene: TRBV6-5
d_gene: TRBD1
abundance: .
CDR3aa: CASSQGAHSSYEQYF
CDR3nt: TGTGCCAGCAGCCAGGGGGCCCATTCCTCCTACGAGCAGTACTTC

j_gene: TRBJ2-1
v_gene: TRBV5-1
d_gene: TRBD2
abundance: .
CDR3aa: CASSSISGRTGNEQFF
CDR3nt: TGCGCCAGCAGCTCCATTAGCGGGAGAACGGGCAATGAGCAGTTCTTC

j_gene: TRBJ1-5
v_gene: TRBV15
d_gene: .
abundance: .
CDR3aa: CATSRDPDSNLPQHF
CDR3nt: TGTGCCACCAGCAGAGATCCAGACAGTAACCTGCCCCAGCATTTT

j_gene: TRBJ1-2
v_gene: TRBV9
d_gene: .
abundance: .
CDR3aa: CASSVGGVSNYGYTF
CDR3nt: TGTGCCAGCAGCGTAGGGGGGGTATCTAACTATGGCTACACCTTC

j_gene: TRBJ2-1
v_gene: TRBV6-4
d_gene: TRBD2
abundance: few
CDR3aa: CASSDTESGGDEQFF
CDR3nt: TGTGCCAGCAGTGACACCGAGAGCGGGGGCGATGAGCAGTTCTTC

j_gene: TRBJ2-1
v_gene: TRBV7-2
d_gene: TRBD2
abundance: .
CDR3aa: CASSFSRGGYNEQFF
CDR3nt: TGTGCCAGCAGCTTCAGTCGCGGGGGGTACAATGAGCAGTTCTTC

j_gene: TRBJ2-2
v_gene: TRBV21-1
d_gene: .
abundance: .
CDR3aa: CATLCETNTGELFF
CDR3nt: TGTGCCACCCTATGCGAAACGAACACCGGGGAGCTGTTTTTT